One sample yielded the 22 T cell receptor beta chains listed below, sequenced in a study of cytomegalovirus exposure and HLA in healthy donors. Measured with immunoSEQ multiplex PCR; TCRdb has only the in-frame clones, and not every one. The table lists some 180,000 clones, around nine tenths of them singletons, with around 7.2% in the top ten. Sequences were obtained from PBMCs. The receptors were sampled from a man aged 30-40 years in good health and CMV-seropositive.

This chain joins TRBV5-1 and TRBJ2-3; either TRBD1 or TRBD2 may supply D (5 bases each). The V gene's germline CDR1 is SGHRS and CDR2 YFSETQ. This CDR3 spans 14 amino acids. The germline V and J ends were trimmed by 6 bases and 3 bases, with 14 bases remaining between them. CDR3 amino acids: CASTPGLATDTQYF. DNA for the CDR3: TGCGCCAGCACCCCGGGGCTGGCGACAGATACGCAGTATTTT.

This chain connects TRBV28 to TRBJ2-3; D may be TRBD2 (8 bases). V lost 6 bases to trimming and J lost 3 bases, with 19 bases between them. Germline V CDR1 and CDR2: MDHEN, SYDVKM. CDR3 size: 16 residues. CDR3 loop: CASRDRAGGATDTQYF. The CDR3 coding sequence is TGTGCCAGCAGAGACAGGGCGGGGGGTGCTACAGATACGCAGTATTTT.

This chain connects TRBV28 to TRBJ1-5; the match to TRBD1 covers 7 bases. Germline CDR1 MDHEN, CDR2 SYDVKM. This CDR3 comprises 13 residues. The V and J ends lost 6 bases and 5 bases, in that order; junction bases with no gene match: 4. The CDR3 loop reads CASRSTGDQPQHF. In nucleotides, the CDR3 is TGTGCCAGCAGGTCTACAGGGGATCAGCCCCAGCATTTT.

In its sample, this clone was seen once. This sequence joins TRBV28 and TRBJ2-6; D gene unclear. The CDR3 has 15 residues. Germline CDR1 reads MDHEN; CDR2 reads SYDVKM. Trimming left V 1 base short and J 2 bases short, with 6 bases between. The CDR3 is CASSLLDPGANVLTF. CDR3 bases: TGTGCCAGCAGTTTATTGGACCCTGGGGCCAACGTCCTGACTTTC.

In nucleotides, the CDR3 is TGTGCCAGCAGCTCGAGACAGATTACCCCTTACGAGCAGTACTTC. Its translation: CASSSRQITPYEQYF. The chain joins TRBV11-3 to TRBJ2-7, with TRBD1 as a possible D gene (5 bases). Germline V lookup: CDR1 SGHNT, CDR2 YENEEA. With 4 bases removed from V and 4 bases from J, the gap between germline ends came to 17 bases. The CDR3 loop spans 15 amino acids. Variable domain in full (rest from reference TRBV11-3 and TRBJ2-7): EAGVVQSPRYKIIEKKQPVAFWCNPISGHNTLYWYLQNLGQGPELLIRYENEEAVDDSQLPKDRFSAERLKGVDSTLKIQPAELGDSAVYLCASSSRQITPYEQYFGPGTRLTVT.

The J gene is TRBJ2-3, the V gene TRBV9, with D uncertain. The V end lost 0 bases, the J end lost 0 bases, and 5 bases lay between the germline ends. Germline loops: CDR1 SGDLS, CDR2 YYNGEE. The CDR3 length is 14 residues. The CDR3 sequence is CASSVAVSTDTQYF. CDR3 bases: TGTGCCAGCAGCGTAGCAGTTAGCACAGATACGCAGTATTTT.

V and J are TRBV14 and TRBJ2-4; TRBD1 matches 10 bases. This CDR3 has 16 residues. The junction had 4 bases not matched to a gene; V was cut back by 2 bases and J by 3 bases. Germline V gene sequence: CDR1 SGHDN, CDR2 FVKESK. CDR3 loop: CASSQTRTGGKNIQYF. As DNA, the CDR3 is TGTGCCAGCAGCCAAACCCGGACAGGGGGCAAAAACATTCAGTACTTC.

The chain is built from TRBV7-2 and TRBJ2-3; TRBD2 aligns across 9 bases. Germline V gene sequence: CDR1 SGHTA, CDR2 FQGNSA. The CDR3 contains 15 residues. J lost 5 bases, V lost 5 bases, and 8 bases had no gene match. CDR3 DNA: TGTGCCAGCAGCCCAGGACTGCGGGGGGGAGATACGCAGTATTTT. Translation gives CASSPGLRGGDTQYF.

The chain links TRBV9 to TRBJ2-7; D is perhaps TRBD2 (5 bases). The CDR3 is 14 residues long. Germline CDR1 is SGDLS and CDR2 is YYNGEE. V gave up 1 base and J gave up 1 base, with 9 bases separating them. This chain's CDR3 is CASSVKGSSYEQYF. CDR3 coding DNA: TGTGCCAGCAGCGTAAAAGGGAGTTCCTACGAGCAGTACTTC.

The J gene is TRBJ2-3, the V gene TRBV9, with D perhaps matching TRBD2 (7 bases). The CDR3 length is 16 residues. V lost 3 bases, J lost 4 bases, and 18 bases lay in between. Germline V CDR1 and CDR2: SGDLS, YYNGEE. CDR3: CASSGRGAFGADTQYF. The DNA of the CDR3 is TGTGCCAGCAGCGGCCGGGGGGCGTTCGGTGCAGATACGCAGTATTTT.

This clone has just a few counts. The chain couples TRBV7-3 to TRBJ1-1, with TRBD1 identical over 10 bases. Germline V CDR1 and CDR2: SGHTA, FQGTGA. The CDR3 has 15 residues. After removal of 4 bases from V and 6 bases from J, the junction contained 8 bases not matched to a gene. CDR3 loop: CASSYQTGGMSEAFF. CDR3 nucleotide sequence: TGTGCCAGCAGCTATCAGACAGGGGGCATGTCTGAAGCTTTCTTT.

Concerning this clone: Other DNA sequences from this sample encode an identical CDR3 as well. The CDR3 region is CASSFSLAGDEQYF. The CDR3 DNA is TGCGCCAGCAGCTTTAGCCTAGCGGGAGACGAGCAGTACTTC. The V gene is TRBV5-1, the J gene TRBJ2-7; TRBD2 matches at 10 bases. J gave up 5 bases and V 2 bases, and 4 bases lay outside the gene matches. In germline, CDR1 is SGHRS, CDR2 YFSETQ. The CDR3 has 14 residues. The full variable domain, its missing parts supplied by reference TRBV5-1 and TRBJ2-7, is KAGVTQTPRYLIKTRGQQVTLSCSPISGHRSVSWYQQTPGQGLQFLFEYFSETQRNKGNFPGRFSGRQFSNSRSEMNVSTLELGDSALYLCASSFSLAGDEQYFGPGTRLTVT.

This clone was counted a single time. The sample holds other DNA sequences that translate to the same CDR3. This rearrangement joins TRBV28 to TRBJ1-5, with D uncertain. CDR1 is MDHEN, CDR2 SYDVKM, per germline. Trimming stripped 2 bases from V and 4 bases from J, with 0 bases between. The CDR3 consists of 11 residues. The CDR3 DNA sequence: TGTGCCAGCAGTTTAAATCAGCCCCAGCATTTT. Amino acids: CASSLNQPQHF.

CDR3 coding DNA: TGTGCCAGCAGCTCCCTTAGGGGACGGGAGATTTACGAGCAGTACTTC. It codes for CASSSLRGREIYEQYF. This rearrangement joins TRBV7-9 to TRBJ2-7, with D possibly TRBD2 on 6 matching bases. Per germline, CDR1 SEHNR and CDR2 FQNEAQ (reference sequence). The V end lost 4 bases, the J end lost 4 bases, and 20 bases lay between the germline ends. This CDR3 region has 16 residues.

V gene TRBV6-5 combines with J gene TRBJ2-1; no definite D call. This CDR3 contains 14 residues. Germline assignment: CDR1 MNHEY and CDR2 SVGAGI. V dropped 5 bases and J dropped 2 bases, with 10 bases sitting between them. The CDR3 loop is CASSLRFPYNEQFF. The CDR3 DNA is TGTGCCAGCAGTCTCCGTTTCCCCTACAATGAGCAGTTCTTC.

The chain carries TRBV27 and TRBJ2-5, with D possibly being TRBD2 (5 bases). From germline, CDR1 is MNHEY and CDR2 SMNVEV (reference sequence). Trimming pared 3 bases from V and 3 bases from J, leaving 14 bases between. The CDR3 loop spans 15 amino acids. Here the CDR3 DNA reads TGTGCCAGCAGTTTCATCCCCGCGGGCAAAGAGACCCAGTACTTC. The encoded protein is CASSFIPAGKETQYF.

This chain joins TRBV27 and TRBJ2-3; a possible D gene is TRBD1 (5 bases). V shed 2 bases and J shed 4 bases, with 10 bases lying between them. This CDR3 has 14 amino acids. The germline gives CDR1 MNHEY, CDR2 SMNVEV (reference sequence). The CDR3 spells CASSLGASPDTQYF. DNA for the CDR3: TGTGCCAGCAGTTTAGGGGCATCCCCAGATACGCAGTATTTT.

The J gene is TRBJ2-7, the V gene TRBV10-3; D call uncertain. The germline gives CDR1 ENHRY, CDR2 SYGVKD. The length of the CDR3 is 15 residues. Trimming stripped 4 bases from V and 0 bases from J, with 13 bases between. The CDR3 DNA follows: TGTGCCATCAGTGGGGGTAGCTTTAGCTCCTACGAGCAGTACTTC. Translation: CAISGGSFSSYEQYF.

In this sample, this clone turned up once. CDR3 protein: CASSASGGTYEQYF. The CDR3 DNA sequence: TGCGCCAGCAGCGCTAGCGGGGGAACCTACGAGCAGTACTTC. The rearrangement joins TRBV5-1 to TRBJ2-7; TRBD2 matches at 10 bases. CDR3 length equals 14 residues. The V segment lost 4 bases and the J segment 2 bases; nucleotides outside the gene matches: 3. The germline CDR1 and CDR2 sequences are SGHRS and YFSETQ. The variable domain in full, completed from reference TRBV5-1 and TRBJ2-7, reads KAGVTQTPRYLIKTRGQQVTLSCSPISGHRSVSWYQQTPGQGLQFLFEYFSETQRNKGNFPGRFSGRQFSNSRSEMNVSTLELGDSALYLCASSASGGTYEQYFGPGTRLTVT.

This clone was found a few times. The V call is TRBV6-4, the J call TRBJ2-7, with TRBD1 matching over 7 bases. V was clipped by 1 base and J by 6 bases; unmatched bases: 3. Germline V lookup: CDR1 MRHNA, CDR2 SNTAGT. The CDR3 sequence is 13 residues long. CDR3 in amino acids: CASSDWTGGEQYF. The CDR3 bases are TGTGCCAGCAGTGACTGGACAGGCGGCGAGCAGTACTTC.

This chain links TRBV5-1 with TRBJ1-2, with D tentatively TRBD1 (5 bases). CDR3 size: 12 residues. From germline, CDR1 is SGHRS and CDR2 YFSETQ. The ends were cut back, 0 bases at V and 7 bases at J, with 7 bases in the middle. The CDR3 spells CASSLDRFGYTF. The CDR3 DNA reads as TGCGCCAGCAGCTTGGACAGGTTTGGCTACACCTTC.

The chain employs TRBV30 and TRBJ1-6; D is ambiguous. The V end lost 0 bases, the J end lost 0 bases, and 12 bases lay between the germline ends. Germline CDR1 is GTSNPN and CDR2 is SVGIG (reference sequence). The CDR3 runs 17 residues. CDR3: CAWSVPAGSSYNSPLHF. The CDR3 DNA follows: TGTGCCTGGAGTGTTCCGGCAGGAAGCTCCTATAATTCACCCCTCCACTTT.